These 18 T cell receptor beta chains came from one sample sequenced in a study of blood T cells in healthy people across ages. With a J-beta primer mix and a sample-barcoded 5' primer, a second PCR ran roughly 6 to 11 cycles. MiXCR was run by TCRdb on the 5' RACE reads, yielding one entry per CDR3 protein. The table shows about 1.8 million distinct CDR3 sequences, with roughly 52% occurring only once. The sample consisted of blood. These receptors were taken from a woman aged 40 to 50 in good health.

Written as DNA, the CDR3 is TGTGCCAGCAGCTTACCGGGACTGGGGAATGAGCAGTACTTC. Translating it yields CASSLPGLGNEQYF. The V call is TRBV7-9, the J call TRBJ2-5; tentative D call: TRBD2 (6 bases). The CDR3 loop spans 14 amino acids. V shed 2 bases and J shed 11 bases, with 18 bases lying between them. From germline, CDR1 is SEHNR and CDR2 FQNEAQ (reference sequence).

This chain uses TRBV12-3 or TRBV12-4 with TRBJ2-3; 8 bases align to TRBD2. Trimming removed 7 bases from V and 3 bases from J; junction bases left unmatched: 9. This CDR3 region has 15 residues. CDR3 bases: TGTGCCAGCACCCCCAGCGGGGGACTTACAGATACGCAGTATTTT. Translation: CASTPSGGLTDTQYF.

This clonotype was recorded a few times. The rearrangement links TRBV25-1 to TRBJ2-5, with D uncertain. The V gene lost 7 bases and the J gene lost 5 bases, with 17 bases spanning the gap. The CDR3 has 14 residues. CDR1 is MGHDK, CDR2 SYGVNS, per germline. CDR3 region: CASTEEVMGETQYF. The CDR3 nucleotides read TGTGCCAGCACCGAGGAAGTGATGGGGGAGACCCAGTACTTC.

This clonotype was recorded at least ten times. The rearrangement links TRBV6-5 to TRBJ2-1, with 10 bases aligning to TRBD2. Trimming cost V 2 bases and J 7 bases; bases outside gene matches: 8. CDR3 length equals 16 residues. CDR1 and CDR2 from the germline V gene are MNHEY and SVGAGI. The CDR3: CASSYIGLAGVNEQFF. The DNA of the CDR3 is TGTGCCAGCAGTTACATCGGCCTAGCGGGGGTGAATGAGCAGTTCTTC.

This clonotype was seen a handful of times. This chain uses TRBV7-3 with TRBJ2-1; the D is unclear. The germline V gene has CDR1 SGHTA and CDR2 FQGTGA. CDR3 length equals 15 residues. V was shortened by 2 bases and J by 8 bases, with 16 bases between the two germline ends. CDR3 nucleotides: TGTGCCAGCAGCTTAGGCCCAGAAGAGTCTCATGAGCAGTTCTTC. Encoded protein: CASSLGPEESHEQFF.

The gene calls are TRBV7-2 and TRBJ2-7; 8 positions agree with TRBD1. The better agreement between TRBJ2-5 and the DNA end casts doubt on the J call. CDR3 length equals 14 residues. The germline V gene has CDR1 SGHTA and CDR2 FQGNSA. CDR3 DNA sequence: TGTGCCAGCAGCTTATGGACAGGGTTAAGGACCCAGTACTTC. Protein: CASSLWTGLRTQYF.

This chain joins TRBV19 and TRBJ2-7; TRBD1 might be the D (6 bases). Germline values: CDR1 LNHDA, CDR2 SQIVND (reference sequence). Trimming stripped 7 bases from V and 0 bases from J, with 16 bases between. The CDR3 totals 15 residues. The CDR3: CASTSTPGASYEQYF. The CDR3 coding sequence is TGTGCCAGTACCTCGACTCCAGGGGCCTCCTACGAGCAGTACTTC.

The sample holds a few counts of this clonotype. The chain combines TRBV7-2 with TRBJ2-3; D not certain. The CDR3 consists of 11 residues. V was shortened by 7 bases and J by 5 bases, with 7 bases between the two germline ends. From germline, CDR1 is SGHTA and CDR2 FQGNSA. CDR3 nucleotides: TGTGCCAGCATCCTAGGAGATACGCAGTATTTT. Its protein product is CASILGDTQYF.

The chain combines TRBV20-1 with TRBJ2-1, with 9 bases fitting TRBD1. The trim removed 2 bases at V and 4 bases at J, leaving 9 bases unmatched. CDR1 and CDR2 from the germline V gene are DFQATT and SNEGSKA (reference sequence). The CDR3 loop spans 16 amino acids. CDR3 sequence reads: CSARLIDRGDYNEQFF. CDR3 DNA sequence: TGCAGTGCTAGACTGATTGACAGGGGGGATTACAATGAGCAGTTCTTC.

The CDR3 protein is CASSPVGMGNEKLFF. As DNA, the CDR3 is TGTGCCAGCTCACCAGTGGGCATGGGGAATGAAAAACTGTTTTTT. V and J are TRBV18 and TRBJ1-4; no clear D gene. V gave up 2 bases and J gave up 5 bases, with 12 bases separating them. The germline V gene has CDR1 KGHSH and CDR2 LQKENI. CDR3 length: 15 residues.

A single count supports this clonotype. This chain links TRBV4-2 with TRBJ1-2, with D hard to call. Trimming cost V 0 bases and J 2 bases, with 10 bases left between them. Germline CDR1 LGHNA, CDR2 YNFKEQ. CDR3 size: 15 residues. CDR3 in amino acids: CASSQEDKGNYGYTF. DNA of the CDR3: TGTGCCAGCAGCCAAGAAGACAAAGGGAACTATGGCTACACCTTC.

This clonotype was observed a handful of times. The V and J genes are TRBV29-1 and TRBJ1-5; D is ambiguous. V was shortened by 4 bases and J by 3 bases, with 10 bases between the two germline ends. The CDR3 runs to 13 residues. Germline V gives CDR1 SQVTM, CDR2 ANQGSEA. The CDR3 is CSVGYSDNQPQHF. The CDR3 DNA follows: TGCAGCGTTGGGTATTCAGACAATCAGCCCCAGCATTTT.

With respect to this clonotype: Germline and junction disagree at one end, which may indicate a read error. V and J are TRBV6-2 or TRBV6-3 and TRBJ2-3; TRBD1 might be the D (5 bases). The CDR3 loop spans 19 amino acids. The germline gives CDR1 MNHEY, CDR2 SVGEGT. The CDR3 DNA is TGTGCCAGCAGTTACTCGAAGGACATCGACAAGATTTACACAGATAAGCAGTATTTT. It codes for CASSYSKDIDKIYTDKQYF.

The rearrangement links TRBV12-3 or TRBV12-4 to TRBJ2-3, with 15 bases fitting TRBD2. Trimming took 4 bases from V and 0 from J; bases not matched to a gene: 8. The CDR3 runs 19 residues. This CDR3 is CASSYRGLAGGPSTDTQYF. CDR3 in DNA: TGTGCCAGCAGTTACCGAGGACTAGCGGGGGGGCCTAGCACAGATACGCAGTATTTT.

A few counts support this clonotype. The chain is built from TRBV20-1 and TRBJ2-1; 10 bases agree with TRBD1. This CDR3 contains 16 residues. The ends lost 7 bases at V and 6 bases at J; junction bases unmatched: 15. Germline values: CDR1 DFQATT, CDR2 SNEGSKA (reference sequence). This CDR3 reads CSVRTYRDRGGNEQFF. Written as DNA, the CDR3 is TGCAGTGTTCGCACTTACCGGGACAGGGGAGGCAATGAGCAGTTCTTC.

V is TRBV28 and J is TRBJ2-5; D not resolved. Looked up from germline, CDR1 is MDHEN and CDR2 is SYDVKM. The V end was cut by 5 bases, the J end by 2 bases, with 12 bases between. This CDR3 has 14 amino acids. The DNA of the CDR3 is TGTGCCAGCAGTACCGGGCCCCGACAAGAGACCCAGTACTTC. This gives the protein CASSTGPRQETQYF.

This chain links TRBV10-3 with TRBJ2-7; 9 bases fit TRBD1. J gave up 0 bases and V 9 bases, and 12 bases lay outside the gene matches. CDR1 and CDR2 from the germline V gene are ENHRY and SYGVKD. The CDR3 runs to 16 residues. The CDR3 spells CAIQETGTGNSYEQYF. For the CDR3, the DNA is TGTGCCATTCAAGAAACCGGGACAGGGAACTCCTACGAGCAGTACTTC.

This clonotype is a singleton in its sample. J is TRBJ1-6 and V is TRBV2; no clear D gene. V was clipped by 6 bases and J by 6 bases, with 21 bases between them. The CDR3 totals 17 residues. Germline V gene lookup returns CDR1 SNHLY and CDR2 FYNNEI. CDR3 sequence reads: CASSTNDPNGGNSPLHF. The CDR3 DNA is TGTGCCAGCAGCACAAACGACCCAAACGGCGGTAATTCACCCCTCCACTTT.